This is a list of T cell receptor beta chains from one sample in a study of STAT5B mutations in CD4+ large granular lymphocyte leukemia. Profiling relied on immunoSEQ multiplex PCR, and the TCRdb table lists in-frame clones only, not all of them. The sample consists of roughly 40,000 clones, about 86% of them appearing once. Sequencing used CD4+ T cells from blood buffy coats. Source of these receptors: a human donor in good health. CDR3s include the opening cysteine and the closing phenylalanine or tryptophan. The D gene is left open where the match is weak. The listing skips clone size in some rows; elsewhere it reads once, few, many or a size class.

TRBJ2-1 | TRBV6-1 | . | . | TGTGCCAGCAGCAAAGACAGGAATCAGAGAGAGCAGTTCTTC | CASSKDRNQREQFF
TRBJ2-7 | TRBV11-2 | TRBD2 | . | TGTGCCAGCAGCTCCCCCGGGACTAGAATTGGCGAGCAGTACTTC | CASSSPGTRIGEQYF
TRBJ2-7 | TRBV7-9 | . | . | TGTGCCAGCAGCTTAGAAGTCTCGCGTTGGGACGAGCAGTACTTC | CASSLEVSRWDEQYF
TRBJ1-4 | TRBV5-4 | TRBD1 | . | TGTGCCAGCAGCCAGGACAGGGGGGATCCGTATGGTGAAAAACTGTTTTTT | CASSQDRGDPYGEKLFF
TRBJ1-6 | TRBV27 | . | once | TGTGCCAGCAGTTTATGGCGCCCCTCAATGGGGTCACCCCTCCACTTT | CASSLWRPSMGSPLHF
TRBJ1-1 | TRBV19 | . | . | TGTGCCAGTAGAAGAGGGGATCTTCGGGCCGCTGAAGCTTTCTTT | CASRRGDLRAAEAFF
TRBJ2-1 | TRBV19 | TRBD1 | . | TGTGCCAGTAGAGCAATCGGGACAGGGAACAATGAGCAGTTCTTC | CASRAIGTGNNEQFF
TRBJ2-6 | TRBV11-2 | . | . | TGTGCCAGCAGCCCCTTTGGGGCCAACGTCCTGACTTTC | CASSPFGANVLTF
TRBJ2-1 | TRBV5-1 | . | . | TGCGCCAGCACCTACAGTGGCTCCTACAATGAGCAGTTCTTC | CASTYSGSYNEQFF
TRBJ1-4 | TRBV19 | TRBD1 | . | TGTGCCAGTATCCCGGACAGGGGAGGAAAACTGTTTTTT | CASIPDRGGKLFF
TRBJ1-5 | TRBV30 | . | . | TGTGCCTGGAGTAACAGCGACAATCAGCCCCAGCATTTT | CAWSNSDNQPQHF
TRBJ2-1 | TRBV5-1 | . | . | TGCGCCAGCAGCCCATCTCCAGGGGTTGCTAGCCCAACCTTCTACAATGAGCAGTTCTTC | CASSPSPGVASPTFYNEQFF
TRBJ1-4 | TRBV18 | TRBD1 | once | TGTGCCAGCTCCAGGGGGGAAAATGAAAAACTGTTTTTT | CASSRGENEKLFF
TRBJ2-7 | TRBV28 | . | . | TGTGCCAGCAGTTTACAATCTGGGGGGCCCTACGAGCAGTACTTC | CASSLQSGGPYEQYF
TRBJ2-1 | TRBV4-2 | TRBD2 | . | TGTGCCAGCAGCCGGACGGGGACTAGCGGGTTTGAGCAGTTCTTC | CASSRTGTSGFEQFF
TRBJ2-2 | TRBV13 | . | . | TGTGCCAGCAGCCTCAGACCCGGGGAGCTGTTTTTT | CASSLRPGELFF
TRBJ2-5 | TRBV28 | TRBD1 | once | TGTGCCAGCAGTTCGCGGTTAACAGGGGGAGAGACCCAGTACTTC | CASSSRLTGGETQYF
TRBJ2-1 | TRBV7-3 | TRBD2 | . | TGTGCCAGCAGCTTAAGGCATGCTCCGGGAATTAGCGGGACCTCCCGGGCTAACAATGAGCAGTTCTTC | CASSLRHAPGISGTSRANNEQFF
TRBJ2-7 | TRBV10-3 | . | once | TGTGCCACCCAGAGTGGCGCAGGCGAGCAGTACTTC | CATQSGAGEQYF
TRBJ2-1 | TRBV5-1 | . | . | TGCGCCAGCAGCTTGCAGGGTGGGGCCTACAATGAGCAGTTCTTC | CASSLQGGAYNEQFF
TRBJ2-5 | TRBV7-2 | . | . | TGTGCCAGCAGCTTAGCGGAGTACCAAGAGACCCAGTACTTC | CASSLAEYQETQYF
TRBJ2-1 | TRBV5-6 | TRBD1 | . | TGTGCCAGCAGCGGGACAGACTTCAATGAGCAGTTCTTC | CASSGTDFNEQFF
TRBJ2-7 | TRBV19 | TRBD2 | . | TGTGCCAGTAGTATACTCTTGGGGAGGGGATACGAGCAGTACTTC | CASSILLGRGYEQYF
TRBJ1-2 | TRBV27 | TRBD1 | . | TGTGCCAGCGGCCCCTCCGGGACAGGGGGTATGGGCTACACCTTC | CASGPSGTGGMGYTF
TRBJ2-7 | TRBV5-1 | TRBD2 | . | TGCGCCAGCAGCCGGGGACTAGCGGGGGTCGAGCAGTACTTC | CASSRGLAGVEQYF
TRBJ1-2 | TRBV9 | TRBD1 | . | TGTGCCAGCAGCGTAGAGCCTCAGGGACAGGGGGCGCTCCCCCACTATGGCTACACCTTC | CASSVEPQGQGALPHYGYTF
TRBJ1-6 | TRBV4-2 | TRBD1 | . | TGTGCCAGCAGCCAAGACGCGACAGGGATTGTACCCCTCCACTTT | CASSQDATGIVPLHF
TRBJ1-1 | TRBV5-1 | . | . | TGCGCCAGCAGCTTGGGACCGACGAACACTGAAGCTTTCTTT | CASSLGPTNTEAFF
TRBJ2-3 | TRBV18 | TRBD1 | . | TGTGCCAGCTCGTTGACAGGGAGCGGCACAGATACGCAGTATTTT | CASSLTGSGTDTQYF